Below, 4 T cell receptor beta chains from the same sample are listed, as sequenced in a study of CD8 T cells in ankylosing spondylitis. Via MiXCR, TCRdb re-called the 5' RACE reads, giving one row per CDR3 protein. This sample has roughly 40,000 distinct CDR3 sequences, with about 2.5% found just once. The sequenced material came from blood, either unsorted or a sorted T cell fraction (not recorded which). The receptors here all came from a male donor with ankylosing spondylitis or in good health (not recorded which).

For this clonotype: A read error is possible here, since a much larger clone lies one base away. The chain is built from TRBV9 and TRBJ1-2, with D uncertain. The CDR3 loop spans 13 amino acids. V lost 0 bases to trimming and J lost 2 bases, with 5 bases between them. CDR1 and CDR2 from the germline V gene are SGDLS and YYNGEE. CDR3 sequence reads: CASSVDANYGYTF. CDR3 coding DNA: TGTGCCAGCAGCGTAGACGCGAACTATGGCTACACCTTC.

This clonotype has at least ten counts. This chain connects TRBV9 to TRBJ2-5; D gene unclear. This CDR3 is built from 12 residues. Germline V gene data show CDR1 as SGDLS and CDR2 as YYNGEE. V lost 0 bases and J lost 5, with 5 bases in between. CDR3 DNA sequence: TGTGCCAGCAGCGTAGATCTCGAGACCCAGTACTTC. It translates to CASSVDLETQYF.

The table lists this clonotype with many counts. The CDR3 region is CASTMTPQGTGELFF. The CDR3 coding sequence is TGTGCCAGCACTATGACCCCCCAGGGCACCGGGGAGCTGTTTTTT. The chain employs TRBV9 and TRBJ2-2, with a tentative D call TRBD1 (5 bases). The V and J ends lost 6 bases and 4 bases respectively, with 16 bases between them. The CDR3 contains 15 residues. Germline lookup yields CDR1 SGDLS and CDR2 YYNGEE. Filled out from reference TRBV9 and TRBJ2-2, the complete variable domain reads DSGVTQTPKHLITATGQRVTLRCSPRSGDLSVYWYQQSLDQGLQFLIQYYNGEERAKGNILERFSAQQFPDLHSELNLSSLELGDSALYFCASTMTPQGTGELFFGEGSRLTVL.

Ten or more counts support this clonotype. V usage is TRBV9 and J usage is TRBJ2-2, with TRBD2 matching over 15 bases. Unmatched junction bases numbered 10, after V lost 3 bases and J lost 7 bases. The CDR3 loop spans 18 amino acids. Germline V lookup: CDR1 SGDLS, CDR2 YYNGEE. The CDR3 nucleotides are TGTGCCAGCAGCGCGCGGACTAGCGGGAGGGCAATCGGCGGGGAGCTGTTTTTT. This encodes CASSARTSGRAIGGELFF.